This T cell receptor (beta chain) was retrieved from a study of cytomegalovirus exposure and HLA in healthy donors. Study-level information: Earlier work reported 100 million or so unique TCR beta sequences from about 179 million T cells. Broader study findings: Equally common other TCR beta chains were less clonally expanded than HLA-associated ones, a later analysis found. Later analysis associated a missense DCLRE1C variant with TCR beta V- and J-gene trimming.

The primer mix had 60 Vbeta and 13 Jbeta primers. Source study methods: Later analysis identified 80 million to 90 million unique TCR beta chains, approximately 11 million shared. Some clones are missing from TCRdb's copy, which holds only in-frame ones; the method was immunoSEQ multiplex PCR. V and J calls and clone size come straight from that table; D and trimming were deduced from the DNA. This sample has about 160,000 clones, with approximately 84% found just once. Of note for this clone: Its antigen is unknown.

This CDR3 contains 14 residues. V shed 0 bases and J shed 3 bases, with 9 bases lying between them. Germline lookup yields CDR1 GTSNPN and CDR2 SVGIG (reference sequence). The receptor comes from a woman in her forties or fifties in good health and CMV-seropositive. The chain combines TRBV30 with TRBJ1-5, with D possibly TRBD1 on 5 matching bases. Specimen: PBMCs. CDR3 nucleotides: TGTGCCTGGAGTGTTACAGGTTACAATCAGCCCCAGCATTTT. It translates to CAWSVTGYNQPQHF.